The clone carrying this TCR beta chain was seen a single time. Its antigen is still unknown. V was trimmed by 8 bases and J by 12 bases, leaving 20 bases between them. This CDR3 spans 12 amino acids. CDR1 is SGHAT and CDR2 is FQNNGV in the germline V gene. The source of the sample is a study of T cell responses to AZD1222 COVID-19 vaccine. Study-wide points: In the spike-specific TCR repertoire, nearly half reportedly target unmutated variant regions. Females outnumbered males among donors, who were mostly white British; clonal diversity was possibly underestimated. Baseline serostatus was positive in only five to seven AZD1222 recipients.

Clones were sequenced by immunoSEQ multiplex PCR, and TCRdb holds only the in-frame ones, with some missing. Among 110,000 or so clones listed, roughly 90% were seen once. V gene TRBV11-2 combines with J gene TRBJ2-7; D tentatively fits TRBD1 or TRBD2 (5 bases each). The starting material was peripheral blood, obtained on day 0 of AZD1222 vaccination. This sequence originates from an adult in good health. The CDR3 sequence: CASGTLDRGPYF. CDR3 coding DNA: TGTGCCAGCGGGACCTTAGACCGAGGTCCGTACTTC.